This is a list of T cell receptor beta chains from one sample in a study of cytomegalovirus exposure and HLA in healthy donors. TCRdb keeps only in-frame clones here, not all; method: immunoSEQ multiplex PCR. Of more than 150,000 clones listed, 82% were seen once; the top ten hold 1.5%. The source material was PBMCs. Every receptor here comes from a man aged 40-55 years in good health and CMV-seronegative. Each CDR3 is given with its conserved first and last residue. Fields, in order: V gene, J gene, D gene, clone size, CDR3 protein, CDR3 DNA. D genes are given only for firm matches. The size field is filled for only some rows; it gives once, few, many or a size class.

v_call: TRBV28; j_call: TRBJ1-5; d_call: -; clone_size: -; cdr3_aa: CASRLRGLNSNQPQHF; cdr3_nt: TGTGCCAGCAGGCTCCGTGGACTCAATAGCAATCAGCCCCAGCATTTT
v_call: TRBV4-1; j_call: TRBJ2-3; d_call: -; clone_size: -; cdr3_aa: CASSQEGRGAQTDTQYF; cdr3_nt: TGCGCCAGCAGCCAAGAGGGGAGGGGGGCTCAAACAGATACGCAGTATTTT
v_call: TRBV28; j_call: TRBJ1-3; d_call: -; clone_size: -; cdr3_aa: CASSLTAGNTIYF; cdr3_nt: TGTGCCAGCAGTTTAACAGCCGGAAACACCATATATTTT
v_call: TRBV5-1; j_call: TRBJ1-4; d_call: -; clone_size: -; cdr3_aa: CASSFLSGSNEKLFF; cdr3_nt: TGCGCCAGCAGCTTCTTATCGGGTAGTAATGAAAAACTGTTTTTT
v_call: TRBV30; j_call: TRBJ2-3; d_call: TRBD1; clone_size: -; cdr3_aa: CAWRPDRGDTQYF; cdr3_nt: TGTGCCTGGAGACCAGACAGGGGTGATACGCAGTATTTT
v_call: TRBV5-6; j_call: TRBJ2-7; d_call: TRBD1; clone_size: -; cdr3_aa: CASSTRQGRSYEQYF; cdr3_nt: TGTGCCAGCAGCACCAGACAGGGGAGGTCCTACGAGCAGTACTTC
v_call: TRBV5-6; j_call: TRBJ2-7; d_call: -; clone_size: -; cdr3_aa: CASSSRRAEQYF; cdr3_nt: TGTGCCAGCAGCTCGAGGCGGGCCGAGCAGTACTTC
v_call: TRBV6-4; j_call: TRBJ2-3; d_call: TRBD2; clone_size: -; cdr3_aa: CASSEGLAGLDTQYF; cdr3_nt: TGTGCCAGCAGTGAGGGACTAGCGGGGTTGGATACGCAGTATTTT
v_call: TRBV18; j_call: TRBJ1-1; d_call: -; clone_size: few; cdr3_aa: CASSRGLNTEAFF; cdr3_nt: TGTGCCAGCTCACGAGGGCTGAACACTGAAGCTTTCTTT
v_call: TRBV7-9; j_call: TRBJ1-1; d_call: -; clone_size: -; cdr3_aa: CASSLSIDRAFF; cdr3_nt: TGTGCCAGCAGCCTGTCTATCGATCGGGCTTTCTTT
v_call: TRBV30; j_call: TRBJ2-3; d_call: TRBD1; clone_size: -; cdr3_aa: CASGTGPDTQYF; cdr3_nt: TGTGCTTCCGGGACAGGGCCGGATACGCAGTATTTT
v_call: TRBV28; j_call: TRBJ1-3; d_call: -; clone_size: -; cdr3_aa: CASSIKGNTIYF; cdr3_nt: TGTGCCAGCAGTATCAAAGGAAACACCATATATTTT
v_call: TRBV11-3; j_call: TRBJ1-1; d_call: -; clone_size: -; cdr3_aa: CASSLDPSYTEAFF; cdr3_nt: TGTGCCAGCAGCTTAGATCCCAGTTACACTGAAGCTTTCTTT
v_call: TRBV16; j_call: TRBJ1-2; d_call: -; clone_size: -; cdr3_aa: CASSQSKQGLGYGYTF; cdr3_nt: TGTGCCAGCAGCCAATCCAAACAGGGATTGGGCTATGGCTACACCTTC
v_call: TRBV4-1; j_call: TRBJ2-1; d_call: TRBD1; clone_size: -; cdr3_aa: CASSLQTGVGDEQFF; cdr3_nt: TGCGCCAGCAGCCTACAGACAGGGGTTGGCGATGAGCAGTTCTTC
v_call: TRBV28; j_call: TRBJ2-1; d_call: -; clone_size: -; cdr3_aa: CASIEQGSEQFF; cdr3_nt: TGTGCCAGCATTGAACAGGGCTCTGAGCAGTTCTTC
v_call: TRBV28; j_call: TRBJ1-3; d_call: -; clone_size: -; cdr3_aa: CASTSRDRLSGNTIYF; cdr3_nt: TGTGCCAGCACCTCCCGAGACAGACTCTCTGGAAACACCATATATTTT
v_call: TRBV7-8; j_call: TRBJ2-3; d_call: TRBD1; clone_size: -; cdr3_aa: CASEGQITDTQYF; cdr3_nt: TGTGCCAGCGAGGGACAGATCACAGATACGCAGTATTTT
v_call: TRBV30; j_call: TRBJ1-2; d_call: TRBD1; clone_size: -; cdr3_aa: CAWRGDRVGGGYTF; cdr3_nt: TGTGCCTGGAGGGGCGACAGGGTCGGGGGAGGCTACACCTTC
v_call: TRBV11-3; j_call: TRBJ2-4; d_call: TRBD2; clone_size: -; cdr3_aa: CASSPTGAGGLGAKNIQYF; cdr3_nt: TGTGCCAGCAGCCCTACGGGGGCGGGGGGCCTGGGGGCCAAAAACATTCAGTACTTC
v_call: TRBV14; j_call: TRBJ2-1; d_call: TRBD2; clone_size: -; cdr3_aa: CASSQVPSGNDEQFF; cdr3_nt: TGTGCCAGCAGCCAGGTTCCTAGCGGGAATGATGAGCAGTTCTTC
v_call: TRBV5-1; j_call: TRBJ1-2; d_call: -; clone_size: -; cdr3_aa: CATPFVGGSGDGYTF; cdr3_nt: TGCGCCACTCCGTTTGTGGGGGGTTCTGGTGATGGCTACACCTTC
v_call: TRBV5-6; j_call: TRBJ2-1; d_call: TRBD2; clone_size: -; cdr3_aa: CASSAGLDPYNEQFF; cdr3_nt: TGTGCCAGCAGCGCGGGACTAGACCCATACAATGAGCAGTTCTTC
v_call: TRBV30; j_call: TRBJ1-3; d_call: -; clone_size: -; cdr3_aa: CAWSGRGNGNTIYF; cdr3_nt: TGTGCCTGGAGTGGGAGGGGAAATGGAAACACCATATATTTT
v_call: TRBV28; j_call: TRBJ2-7; d_call: TRBD2; clone_size: -; cdr3_aa: CASSSQLGTSGRNPYEQYF; cdr3_nt: TGTGCCAGCAGTTCCCAACTGGGAACTAGCGGGAGAAACCCCTACGAGCAGTACTTC
v_call: TRBV5-1; j_call: TRBJ2-1; d_call: -; clone_size: -; cdr3_aa: CASSLERNPYNEQFF; cdr3_nt: TGCGCCAGCAGCTTGGAGCGGAATCCGTACAATGAGCAGTTCTTC
v_call: TRBV10-2; j_call: TRBJ1-1; d_call: -; clone_size: -; cdr3_aa: CASTPGHLRAAFF; cdr3_nt: TGCGCCAGCACCCCGGGACACCTTAGAGCAGCTTTCTTT
v_call: TRBV28; j_call: TRBJ2-2; d_call: -; clone_size: -; cdr3_aa: CASSFSQTNTGELFF; cdr3_nt: TGTGCCAGCAGTTTCAGTCAGACGAACACCGGGGAGCTGTTTTTT
v_call: TRBV30; j_call: TRBJ1-1; d_call: -; clone_size: -; cdr3_aa: CAWSVRGNTEAFF; cdr3_nt: TGTGCCTGGAGTGTACGCGGGAACACTGAAGCTTTCTTT
v_call: TRBV30; j_call: TRBJ1-4; d_call: TRBD1; clone_size: once; cdr3_aa: CAWGRDRAASNEKLFF; cdr3_nt: TGTGCCTGGGGCCGGGACAGGGCAGCGTCTAATGAAAAACTGTTTTTT
v_call: TRBV30; j_call: TRBJ2-5; d_call: -; clone_size: -; cdr3_aa: CAWSVEGAQYF; cdr3_nt: TGTGCCTGGAGTGTAGAGGGGGCCCAGTACTTC
v_call: TRBV4-1; j_call: TRBJ2-2; d_call: -; clone_size: -; cdr3_aa: CASSYRDTNTGELFF; cdr3_nt: TGCGCCAGCAGCTACCGGGACACGAACACCGGGGAGCTGTTTTTT
v_call: TRBV28; j_call: TRBJ2-7; d_call: -; clone_size: few; cdr3_aa: CATSGSGRYEQYF; cdr3_nt: TGTGCCACCTCGGGCAGCGGACGCTACGAGCAGTACTTC
v_call: TRBV7-8; j_call: TRBJ2-7; d_call: TRBD1; clone_size: -; cdr3_aa: CASSFTTGGSYEQYF; cdr3_nt: TGTGCCAGCAGCTTTACGACAGGGGGCTCCTACGAGCAGTACTTC
v_call: TRBV7-9; j_call: TRBJ1-2; d_call: -; clone_size: few; cdr3_aa: CASSLAGGSYGYTF; cdr3_nt: TGTGCCAGCAGCTTAGCGGGGGGGAGCTATGGCTACACCTTC
v_call: TRBV4-3; j_call: TRBJ2-1; d_call: TRBD1; clone_size: -; cdr3_aa: CASSQRGTGRYNEQFF; cdr3_nt: TGCGCCAGCAGCCAGAGGGGGACAGGACGATACAATGAGCAGTTCTTC
v_call: TRBV7-7; j_call: TRBJ2-7; d_call: -; clone_size: -; cdr3_aa: CASSAGNYYEQYF; cdr3_nt: TGTGCTAGCAGCGCCGGAAACTACTACGAGCAGTACTTC
v_call: TRBV5-1; j_call: TRBJ2-1; d_call: TRBD2; clone_size: -; cdr3_aa: CASSPGTSGSGEQFF; cdr3_nt: TGCGCCAGCAGCCCCGGGACTAGCGGGAGCGGTGAGCAGTTCTTC
v_call: TRBV5-1; j_call: TRBJ1-1; d_call: -; clone_size: -; cdr3_aa: CASSLEGPGRNTEAFF; cdr3_nt: TGCGCCAGCAGCTTGGAGGGTCCCGGGAGGAACACTGAAGCTTTCTTT
v_call: TRBV21-1; j_call: TRBJ2-3; d_call: -; clone_size: -; cdr3_aa: CASSNRPRGEGRFSTDTQYF; cdr3_nt: TGTGCCAGCAGCAATCGGCCCAGGGGAGAGGGCCGATTTTCCACAGATACGCAGTATTTT
v_call: TRBV15; j_call: TRBJ2-1; d_call: TRBD2; clone_size: -; cdr3_aa: CATSRFGTTSGEQFF; cdr3_nt: TGTGCCACCAGCAGATTCGGGACTACGTCCGGAGAGCAGTTCTTC
v_call: TRBV2; j_call: TRBJ2-7; d_call: -; clone_size: -; cdr3_aa: CASRRDTYEQYF; cdr3_nt: TGTGCCAGCAGGAGGGACACCTACGAGCAGTACTTC
v_call: TRBV11-3; j_call: TRBJ1-1; d_call: -; clone_size: few; cdr3_aa: CASSLEGGSTEAFF; cdr3_nt: TGTGCCAGCAGCTTAGAGGGGGGGAGCACTGAAGCTTTCTTT
v_call: TRBV19; j_call: TRBJ1-4; d_call: TRBD1; clone_size: -; cdr3_aa: CASNRGRGEKLFF; cdr3_nt: TGTGCCAGCAACAGGGGGCGGGGTGAAAAACTGTTTTTT
v_call: TRBV28; j_call: TRBJ2-7; d_call: TRBD1; clone_size: -; cdr3_aa: CASIRDRVGEQYF; cdr3_nt: TGTGCCAGCATCCGGGACAGGGTGGGCGAGCAGTACTTC
v_call: TRBV6-5; j_call: TRBJ2-1; d_call: TRBD2; clone_size: once; cdr3_aa: CASRILRLASNEQFF; cdr3_nt: TGTGCCAGCAGAATCCTCCGACTAGCGTCCAATGAGCAGTTCTTC
v_call: TRBV4-2; j_call: TRBJ2-5; d_call: TRBD2; clone_size: -; cdr3_aa: CASSPPEGRGGTQYF; cdr3_nt: TGTGCCAGCAGCCCTCCAGAAGGGAGGGGAGGGACCCAGTACTTC
v_call: TRBV7-3; j_call: TRBJ2-3; d_call: -; clone_size: -; cdr3_aa: CASSSPGVGTDTQYF; cdr3_nt: TGTGCCAGCAGCTCGCCGGGGGTTGGCACAGATACGCAGTATTTT
v_call: TRBV4-1; j_call: TRBJ2-1; d_call: TRBD2; clone_size: few; cdr3_aa: CASSQGLRGGNEQFF; cdr3_nt: TGCGCCAGCAGCCAAGGGTTACGGGGGGGCAATGAGCAGTTCTTC